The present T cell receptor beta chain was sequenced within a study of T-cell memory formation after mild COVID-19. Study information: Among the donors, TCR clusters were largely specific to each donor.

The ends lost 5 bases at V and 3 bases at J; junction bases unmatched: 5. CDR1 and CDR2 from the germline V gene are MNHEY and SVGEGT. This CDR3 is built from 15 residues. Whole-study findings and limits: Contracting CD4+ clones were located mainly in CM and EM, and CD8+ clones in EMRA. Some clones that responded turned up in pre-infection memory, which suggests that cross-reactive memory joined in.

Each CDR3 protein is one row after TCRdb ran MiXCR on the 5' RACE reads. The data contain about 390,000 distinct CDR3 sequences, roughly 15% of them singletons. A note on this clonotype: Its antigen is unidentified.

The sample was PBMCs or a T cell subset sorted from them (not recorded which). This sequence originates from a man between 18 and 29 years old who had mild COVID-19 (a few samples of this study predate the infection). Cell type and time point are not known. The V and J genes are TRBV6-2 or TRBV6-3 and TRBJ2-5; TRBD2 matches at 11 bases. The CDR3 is CASSPATSGKETQYF. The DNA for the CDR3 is TGTGCCAGCAGTCCGGCGACTAGCGGGAAAGAGACCCAGTACTTC.